This T cell receptor beta chain was captured by sequencing in a study of blood T cell repertoires in COVID-19. Background on the study: The analysed material was cDNA or gDNA that came from T cells, B-cell-depleted T cells, or PBMCs.

This CDR3 contains 14 residues. Germline CDR1 WNHNN, CDR2 SYGVQD (reference sequence). V was cut by 0 bases and J by 7 bases, with 10 bases left in between. Data came from immunoSEQ multiplex PCR; TCRdb stores just in-frame clones and leaves some out. The table shows about 220,000 clones, with 70% to 85% occurring only once. Assignment of participants to cohorts was predicated upon participant-reported clinical history. Sample: PBMCs or T cells enriched from blood (not recorded which). The TCR was taken from a man aged 35 to 55 who had recovered from COVID-19. The rearrangement joins TRBV10-1 to TRBJ2-1; D ambiguous. CDR3 DNA sequence: TGCGCCAGCAGTGAGTCGTTTGTTAAAAATGAGCAGTTCTTC. Translating it yields CASSESFVKNEQFF.